A selection of T cell receptor beta chains follows, all from one sample in a study of OX40 agonist ivuxolimab in advanced cancers. Assay used: immunoSEQ multiplex PCR; TCRdb lists only in-frame clones, some missing. The sample holds 80,000 to 95,000 clones, under 95% seen once. Sequenced material: CD4+ or CD8+ T cells sorted from blood, taken in a trial of the OX40 agonist ivuxolimab. The origin of the receptors is an adult with an advanced solid tumor such as melanoma, head and neck, liver or kidney cancer. Each CDR3 is given with its conserved first and last residue. Each record gives: D gene, V gene, clone size, J gene, CDR3 protein, CDR3 DNA. The D gene is left open where the match is weak. Only part of the rows carry a size: once, few, many, or a class if the clone is expanded.

D gene: TRBD2; V gene: TRBV7-8; clone size: NA; J gene: TRBJ2-7; CDR3 protein: CASSGYGLGSGEQYF; CDR3 DNA: TGTGCCAGCAGCGGGTACGGACTAGGATCGGGGGAGCAGTACTTC
D gene: NA; V gene: TRBV5-1; clone size: NA; J gene: TRBJ1-3; CDR3 protein: CASRWESGNTIYF; CDR3 DNA: TGCGCCAGCAGGTGGGAGTCCGGAAACACCATATATTTT
D gene: NA; V gene: TRBV25-1; clone size: NA; J gene: TRBJ1-4; CDR3 protein: CASSENTNEKLFF; CDR3 DNA: TGTGCCAGCAGTGAAAACACTAATGAAAAACTGTTTTTT
D gene: NA; V gene: TRBV2; clone size: NA; J gene: TRBJ2-4; CDR3 protein: CASTLQGDKNIQYF; CDR3 DNA: TGTGCCAGCACCCTGCAAGGGGACAAAAACATTCAGTACTTC
D gene: TRBD2; V gene: TRBV28; clone size: NA; J gene: TRBJ2-7; CDR3 protein: CASLSGGSYEQYF; CDR3 DNA: TGTGCCAGCCTATCGGGGGGCTCCTACGAGCAGTACTTC
D gene: NA; V gene: TRBV9; clone size: NA; J gene: TRBJ2-1; CDR3 protein: CASQPGRGVLTNEQFF; CDR3 DNA: TGTGCCAGCCAACCGGGGAGGGGGGTTTTAACCAATGAGCAGTTCTTC
D gene: TRBD1; V gene: TRBV5-6; clone size: once; J gene: TRBJ1-2; CDR3 protein: CASSTGQTYFGGYTF; CDR3 DNA: TGTGCCAGCAGCACGGGACAGACGTATTTTGGTGGCTACACCTTC
D gene: NA; V gene: TRBV4-3; clone size: once; J gene: TRBJ2-5; CDR3 protein: CASSQDPGRETQYF; CDR3 DNA: TGCGCCAGCAGCCAAGATCCGGGTAGGGAGACCCAGTACTTC
D gene: TRBD1; V gene: TRBV6-1; clone size: NA; J gene: TRBJ2-1; CDR3 protein: CASRTGDFGKQFF; CDR3 DNA: TGTGCCAGCAGGACAGGGGATTTCGGGAAGCAGTTCTTC
D gene: TRBD1; V gene: TRBV5-1; clone size: NA; J gene: TRBJ2-3; CDR3 protein: CASSLGTGGTDTQYF; CDR3 DNA: TGCGCCAGCAGCTTGGGGACAGGGGGCACAGATACGCAGTATTTT
D gene: TRBD1; V gene: TRBV19; clone size: NA; J gene: TRBJ2-2; CDR3 protein: CASSLWTGTNTGELFF; CDR3 DNA: TGTGCCAGTAGTCTATGGACAGGGACGAACACCGGGGAGCTGTTTTTT
D gene: NA; V gene: TRBV5-8; clone size: NA; J gene: TRBJ1-3; CDR3 protein: CASRLGGGNTIYF; CDR3 DNA: TGTGCCAGCAGACTCGGGGGCGGGAACACCATATATTTT
D gene: NA; V gene: TRBV28; clone size: NA; J gene: TRBJ1-3; CDR3 protein: CASSLWGGNTIYF; CDR3 DNA: TGTGCCAGCAGTTTATGGGGGGGAAACACCATATATTTT
D gene: NA; V gene: TRBV7-9; clone size: NA; J gene: TRBJ1-2; CDR3 protein: CASSLALDRHGYTF; CDR3 DNA: TGTGCCAGCAGCTTAGCGCTGGACAGACACGGCTACACCTTC